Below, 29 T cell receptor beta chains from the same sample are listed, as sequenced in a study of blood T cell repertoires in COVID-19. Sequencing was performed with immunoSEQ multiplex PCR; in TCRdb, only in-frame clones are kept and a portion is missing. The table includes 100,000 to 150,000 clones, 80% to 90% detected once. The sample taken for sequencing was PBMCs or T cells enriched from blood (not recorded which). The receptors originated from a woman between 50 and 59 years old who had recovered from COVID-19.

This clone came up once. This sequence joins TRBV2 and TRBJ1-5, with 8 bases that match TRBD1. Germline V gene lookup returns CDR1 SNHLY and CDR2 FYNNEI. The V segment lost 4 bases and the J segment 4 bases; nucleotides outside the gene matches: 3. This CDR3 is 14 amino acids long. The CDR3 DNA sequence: TGTGCCAGCAGTGGGACAGGGAGAAATCAGCCCCAGCATTTT. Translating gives CASSGTGRNQPQHF.

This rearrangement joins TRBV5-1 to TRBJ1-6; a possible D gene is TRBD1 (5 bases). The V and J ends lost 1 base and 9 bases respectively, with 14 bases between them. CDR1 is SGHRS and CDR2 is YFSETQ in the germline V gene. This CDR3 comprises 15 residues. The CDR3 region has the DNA TGCGCCAGCAGCTTGAGTGAACCCCAGGGTTCACCCCTCCACTTT. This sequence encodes CASSLSEPQGSPLHF.

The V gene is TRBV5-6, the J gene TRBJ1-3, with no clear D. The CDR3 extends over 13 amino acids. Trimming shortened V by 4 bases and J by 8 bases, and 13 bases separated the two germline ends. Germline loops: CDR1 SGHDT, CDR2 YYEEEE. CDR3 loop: CASSLEYRDTIYF. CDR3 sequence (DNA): TGTGCCAGCAGCCTAGAATACCGGGACACCATATATTTT.

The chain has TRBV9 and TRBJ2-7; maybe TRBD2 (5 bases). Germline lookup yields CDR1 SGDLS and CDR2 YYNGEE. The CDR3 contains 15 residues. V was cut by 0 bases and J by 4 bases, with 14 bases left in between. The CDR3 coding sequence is TGTGCCAGCAGCGTAGGGGCCAGCGGAATATACGAGCAGTACTTC. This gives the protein CASSVGASGIYEQYF.

CDR3 region: CASSFGQANQPQHF. As DNA, the CDR3 is TGTGCCAGCAGTTTTGGACAAGCCAATCAGCCCCAGCATTTT. The genes are TRBV27 and TRBJ1-5; a weak D match, TRBD1 (5 bases). Germline V gives CDR1 MNHEY, CDR2 SMNVEV (reference sequence). Trimming stripped 3 bases from V and 3 bases from J, with 9 bases between. This CDR3 region has 14 residues.

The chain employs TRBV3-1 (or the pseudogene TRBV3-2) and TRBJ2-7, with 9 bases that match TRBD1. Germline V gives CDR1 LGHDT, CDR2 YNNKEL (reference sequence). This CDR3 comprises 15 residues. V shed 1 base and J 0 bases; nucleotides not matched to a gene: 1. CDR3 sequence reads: CASSQGQGDSYEQYF. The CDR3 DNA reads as TGTGCCAGCAGCCAAGGACAGGGGGACTCCTACGAGCAGTACTTC.

CDR3 region: CASSFSNSYEQYF. The CDR3 coding sequence is TGTGCCAGCAGTTTTAGTAACTCCTACGAGCAGTACTTC. V usage is TRBV12-3 or TRBV12-4 and J usage is TRBJ2-7, with D hard to call. V lost 3 bases and J lost 0, with 6 bases in between. The CDR3 length is 13 residues.

Here the CDR3 DNA reads TGTGCCAGCAGCCAAGAAGCAGGATCAGATACGCAGTATTTT. Protein sequence: CASSQEAGSDTQYF. The V call is TRBV3-1 (or the pseudogene TRBV3-2), the J call TRBJ2-3; D unclear. This CDR3 has 14 residues. V shed 0 bases and J shed 4 bases, with 8 bases lying between them. From germline, CDR1 is LGHDT and CDR2 YNNKEL (reference sequence).

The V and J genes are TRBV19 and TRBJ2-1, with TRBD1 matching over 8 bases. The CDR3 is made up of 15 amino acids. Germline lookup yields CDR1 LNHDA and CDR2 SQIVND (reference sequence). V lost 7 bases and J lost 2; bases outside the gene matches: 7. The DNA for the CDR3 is TGTGCCAGTACCCGACAGGGGACCCCCTACAATGAGCAGTTCTTC. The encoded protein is CASTRQGTPYNEQFF.

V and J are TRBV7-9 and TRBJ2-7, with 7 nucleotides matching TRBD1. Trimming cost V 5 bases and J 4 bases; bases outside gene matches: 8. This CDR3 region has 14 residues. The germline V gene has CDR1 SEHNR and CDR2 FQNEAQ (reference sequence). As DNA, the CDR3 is TGTGCCAGCAGCCCTCGACAGGGTGCGTACGAGCAGTACTTC. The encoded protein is CASSPRQGAYEQYF.

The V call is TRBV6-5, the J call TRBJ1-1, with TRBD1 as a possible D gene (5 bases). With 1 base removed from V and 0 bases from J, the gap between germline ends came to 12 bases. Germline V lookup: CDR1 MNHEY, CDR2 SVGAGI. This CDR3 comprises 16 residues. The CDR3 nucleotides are TGTGCCAGCAGTTACTTCGGGGGGGACTTGAACACTGAAGCTTTCTTT. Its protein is CASSYFGGDLNTEAFF.

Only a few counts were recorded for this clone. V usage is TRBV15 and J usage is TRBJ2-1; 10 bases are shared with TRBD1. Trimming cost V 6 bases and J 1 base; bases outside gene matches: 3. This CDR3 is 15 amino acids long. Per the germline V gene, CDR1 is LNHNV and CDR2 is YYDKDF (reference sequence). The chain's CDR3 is CATRRDRGSYNEQFF. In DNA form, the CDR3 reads TGTGCCACCAGGAGGGACAGGGGATCCTACAATGAGCAGTTCTTC.

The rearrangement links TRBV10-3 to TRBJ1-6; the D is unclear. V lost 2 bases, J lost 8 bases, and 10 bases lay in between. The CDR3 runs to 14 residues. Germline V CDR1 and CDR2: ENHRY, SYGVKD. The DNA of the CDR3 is TGTGCCATCAGTGAGGACTGGAGGGATTCACCCCTCCACTTT. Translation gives CAISEDWRDSPLHF.

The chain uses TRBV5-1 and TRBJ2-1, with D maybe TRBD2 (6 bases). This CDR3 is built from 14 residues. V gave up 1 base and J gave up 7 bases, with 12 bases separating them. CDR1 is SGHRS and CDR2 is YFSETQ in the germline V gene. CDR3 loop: CASSLTGGKNEQFF. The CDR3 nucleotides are TGCGCCAGCAGCTTGACCGGGGGTAAAAATGAGCAGTTCTTC.

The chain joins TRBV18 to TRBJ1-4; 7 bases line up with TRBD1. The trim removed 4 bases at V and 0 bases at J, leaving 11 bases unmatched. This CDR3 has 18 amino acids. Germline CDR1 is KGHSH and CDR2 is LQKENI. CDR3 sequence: CASSQRPQDRATNEKLFF. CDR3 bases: TGTGCCAGCTCACAACGACCACAAGACAGGGCAACTAATGAAAAACTGTTTTTT.

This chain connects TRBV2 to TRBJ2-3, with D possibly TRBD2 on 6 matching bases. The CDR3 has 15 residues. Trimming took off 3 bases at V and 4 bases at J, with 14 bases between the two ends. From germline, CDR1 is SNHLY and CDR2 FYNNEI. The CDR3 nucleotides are TGTGCCAGCAGTGAGGTGGGGTCGGGGGCAGATACGCAGTATTTT. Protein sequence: CASSEVGSGADTQYF. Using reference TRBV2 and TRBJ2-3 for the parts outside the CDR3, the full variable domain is EPEVTQTPSHQVTQMGQEVILRCVPISNHLYFYWYRQILGQKVEFLVSFYNNEISEKSEIFDDQFSVERPDGSNFTLKIRSTKLEDSAMYFCASSEVGSGADTQYFGPGTRLTVL.

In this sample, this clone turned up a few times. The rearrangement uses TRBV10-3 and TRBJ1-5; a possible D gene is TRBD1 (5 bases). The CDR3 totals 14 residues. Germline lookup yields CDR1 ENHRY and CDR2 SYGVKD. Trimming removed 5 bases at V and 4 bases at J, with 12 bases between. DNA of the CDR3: TGTGCCATCAGTCCGGCAGGGCAGAATCAGCCCCAGCATTTT. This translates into CAISPAGQNQPQHF.

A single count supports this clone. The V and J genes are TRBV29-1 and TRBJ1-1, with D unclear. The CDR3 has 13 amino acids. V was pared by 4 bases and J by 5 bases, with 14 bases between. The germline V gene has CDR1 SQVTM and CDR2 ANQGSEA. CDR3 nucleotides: TGCAGCGTTGTCCGGGAGTCCAGGACTGAAGCTTTCTTT. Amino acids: CSVVRESRTEAFF.

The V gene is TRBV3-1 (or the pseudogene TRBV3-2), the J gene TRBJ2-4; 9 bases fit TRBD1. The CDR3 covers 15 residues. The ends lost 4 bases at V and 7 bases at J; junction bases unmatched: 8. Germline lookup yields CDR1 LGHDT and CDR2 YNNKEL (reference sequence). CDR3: CASSPSRDRVNIQYF. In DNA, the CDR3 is TGTGCCAGCAGCCCTTCCCGGGACAGGGTGAACATTCAGTACTTC.

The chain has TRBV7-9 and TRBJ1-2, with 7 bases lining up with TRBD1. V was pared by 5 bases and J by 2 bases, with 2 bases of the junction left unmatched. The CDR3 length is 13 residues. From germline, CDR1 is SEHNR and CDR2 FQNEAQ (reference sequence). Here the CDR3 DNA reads TGTGCCAGCAGCCAGGGACAGAACTATGGCTACACCTTC. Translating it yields CASSQGQNYGYTF.

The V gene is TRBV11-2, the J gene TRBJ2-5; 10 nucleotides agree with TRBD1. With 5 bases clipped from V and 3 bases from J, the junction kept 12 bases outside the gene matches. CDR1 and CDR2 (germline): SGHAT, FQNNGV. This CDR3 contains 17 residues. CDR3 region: CASSQRQGAFLEETQYF. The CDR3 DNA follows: TGTGCCAGCAGCCAAAGACAGGGGGCATTTCTGGAAGAGACCCAGTACTTC. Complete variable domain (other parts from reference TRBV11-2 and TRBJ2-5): EAGVAQSPRYKIIEKRQSVAFWCNPISGHATLYWYQQILGQGPKLLIQFQNNGVVDDSQLPKDRFSAERLKGVDSTLKIQPAKLEDSAVYLCASSQRQGAFLEETQYFGPGTRLLVL.

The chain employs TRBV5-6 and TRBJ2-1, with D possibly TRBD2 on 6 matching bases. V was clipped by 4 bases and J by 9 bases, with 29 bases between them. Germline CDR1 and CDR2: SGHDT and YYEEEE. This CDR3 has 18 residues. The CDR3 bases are TGTGCCAGCAGCCTGAACCGACTAGTTAAGGTCTTGGTGGTTGAGCAGTTCTTC. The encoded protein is CASSLNRLVKVLVVEQFF.

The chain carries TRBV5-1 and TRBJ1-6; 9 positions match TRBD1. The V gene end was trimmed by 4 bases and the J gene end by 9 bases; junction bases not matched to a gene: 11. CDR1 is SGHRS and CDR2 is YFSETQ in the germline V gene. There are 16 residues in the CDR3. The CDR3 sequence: CASSMTLTGGSSPLHF. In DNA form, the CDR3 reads TGCGCCAGCAGCATGACTCTGACAGGGGGAAGTTCACCCCTCCACTTT.

CDR3 loop: CASSQTRTEETQYF. CDR3 nucleotide sequence: TGTGCCAGCAGCCAGACGAGGACAGAAGAGACCCAGTACTTC. The chain carries TRBV27 and TRBJ2-5; D possibly corresponds to TRBD1 (6 bases). Between the trimmed V and J ends, which lost 6 bases and 3 bases, there was a span of 14 bases. Germline V gene lookup returns CDR1 MNHEY and CDR2 SMNVEV (reference sequence). This CDR3 spans 14 amino acids.

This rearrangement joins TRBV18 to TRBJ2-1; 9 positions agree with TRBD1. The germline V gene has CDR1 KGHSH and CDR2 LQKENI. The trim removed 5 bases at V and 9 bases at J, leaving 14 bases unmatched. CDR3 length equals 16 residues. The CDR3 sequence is CASSAQQGAKGGEQFF. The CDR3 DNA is TGTGCCAGCTCAGCCCAACAGGGGGCAAAAGGGGGTGAGCAGTTCTTC.

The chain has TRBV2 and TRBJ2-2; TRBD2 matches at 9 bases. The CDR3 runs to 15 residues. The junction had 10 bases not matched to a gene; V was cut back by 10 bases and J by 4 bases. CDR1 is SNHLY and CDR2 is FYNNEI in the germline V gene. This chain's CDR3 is CANTRGGMGTGELFF. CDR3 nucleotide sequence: TGTGCCAATACGCGGGGGGGCATGGGCACCGGGGAGCTGTTTTTT.

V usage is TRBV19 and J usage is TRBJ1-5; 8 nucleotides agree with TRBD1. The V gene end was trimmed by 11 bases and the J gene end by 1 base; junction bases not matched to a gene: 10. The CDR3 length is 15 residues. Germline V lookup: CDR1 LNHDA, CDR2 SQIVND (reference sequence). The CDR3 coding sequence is TGTGCCTCTACCGGCACAGGGGGAAGCAATCAGCCCCAGCATTTT. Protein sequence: CASTGTGGSNQPQHF.

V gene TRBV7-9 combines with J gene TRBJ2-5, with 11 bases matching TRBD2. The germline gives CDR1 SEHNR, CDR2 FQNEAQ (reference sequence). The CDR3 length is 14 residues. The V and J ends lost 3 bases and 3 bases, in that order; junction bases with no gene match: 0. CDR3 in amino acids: CASSLTSGEETQYF. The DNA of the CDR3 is TGTGCCAGCAGCTTGACTAGCGGGGAAGAGACCCAGTACTTC.

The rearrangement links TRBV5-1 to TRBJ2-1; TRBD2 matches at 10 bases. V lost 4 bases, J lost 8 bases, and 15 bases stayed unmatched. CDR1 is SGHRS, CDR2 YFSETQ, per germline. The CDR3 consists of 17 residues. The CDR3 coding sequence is TGCGCCAGCAGCCTGCGGAGCAGCGGACTAGCGGATTATGAGCAGTTCTTC. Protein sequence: CASSLRSSGLADYEQFF.